Presented here are 21 T cell receptor beta chains from one specimen sequenced in a study of cytomegalovirus exposure and HLA in healthy donors. The PCR contained 60 Vbeta and 13 Jbeta primers. Data came from immunoSEQ multiplex PCR; TCRdb stores just in-frame clones and leaves some out. The sample records around 150,000 clones, 66% being singletons. Sequenced: PBMCs. These receptors all stem from a human donor in good health.

The chain links TRBV6-5 to TRBJ2-3; 11 nucleotides line up with TRBD2. V gave up 0 bases and J gave up 4 bases; unmatched junction bases: 3. Germline loops: CDR1 MNHEY, CDR2 SVGAGI. The CDR3 sequence is 16 residues long. The CDR3 here is CASSYSGGLAADTQYF. CDR3 nucleotides: TGTGCCAGCAGTTACTCGGGGGGACTAGCGGCAGATACGCAGTATTTT.

The chain carries TRBV5-4 and TRBJ2-1, with TRBD2 identical over 11 bases. The CDR3 spans 17 residues. V lost 0 bases to trimming and J lost 5 bases; unmatched junction nucleotides: 7. Germline V gene sequence: CDR1 SGHNT, CDR2 YYREEE (reference sequence). The CDR3 reads CASSLVSSGRHNNEQFF. CDR3 coding DNA: TGTGCCAGCAGCTTGGTGTCTAGCGGGAGGCATAACAATGAGCAGTTCTTC. Using reference TRBV5-4 and TRBJ2-1 for the parts outside the CDR3, the full variable domain is ETGVTQSPTHLIKTRGQQVTLRCSSQSGHNTVSWYQQALGQGPQFIFQYYREEENGRGNFPPRFSGLQFPNYSSELNVNALELDDSALYLCASSLVSSGRHNNEQFFGPGTRLTVL.

The chain combines TRBV7-9 with TRBJ2-7, with 11 bases fitting TRBD1. The V segment lost 1 base and the J segment 7 bases; nucleotides outside the gene matches: 6. This CDR3 comprises 15 residues. Germline assignment: CDR1 SEHNR and CDR2 FQNEAQ (reference sequence). CDR3 sequence reads: CASSLDGQGAEEQYF. CDR3 DNA: TGTGCCAGCAGCTTAGATGGACAGGGGGCTGAAGAGCAGTACTTC. Full variable domain (outside the CDR3, taken from reference TRBV7-9 and TRBJ2-7): DTGVSQNPRHKITKRGQNVTFRCDPISEHNRLYWYRQTLGQGPEFLTYFQNEAQLEKSRLLSDRFSAERPKGSFSTLEIQRTEQGDSAMYLCASSLDGQGAEEQYFGPGTRLTVT.

The chain couples TRBV25-1 to TRBJ2-2, with 13 bases lining up with TRBD2. The CDR3 length is 16 residues. The germline gives CDR1 MGHDK, CDR2 SYGVNS. Unmatched junction bases numbered 6, after V lost 5 bases and J lost 6 bases. CDR3 in amino acids: CASSLNGLAGAGELFF. The CDR3 coding sequence is TGTGCCAGCAGTCTAAATGGACTAGCGGGAGCCGGGGAGCTGTTTTTT.

Here the CDR3 reads CATSREGTSWDYEQYF. CDR3 DNA: TGTGCCACCAGCAGAGAAGGGACTAGTTGGGACTACGAGCAGTACTTC. V gene TRBV15 combines with J gene TRBJ2-7, with TRBD2 matching over 8 bases. V lost 0 bases to trimming and J lost 3 bases; unmatched junction nucleotides: 7. This CDR3 has 16 amino acids. The germline gives CDR1 LNHNV, CDR2 YYDKDF (reference sequence).

This CDR3 reads CSALMGGQYF. The DNA of the CDR3 is TGCAGCGCCCTTATGGGGGGGCAGTACTTC. J is TRBJ2-5 and V is TRBV29-1; 7 bases align to TRBD2. In germline, CDR1 is SQVTM, CDR2 ANQGSEA. The CDR3 totals 10 residues. Unmatched junction bases numbered 7, after V lost 7 bases and J lost 11 bases.

This clone appeared a single time. The chain joins TRBV27 to TRBJ1-1; 7 bases fit TRBD1. The CDR3 has 14 amino acids. The germline CDR1 and CDR2 sequences are MNHEY and SMNVEV (reference sequence). Germline trimming cut 2 bases from V and 4 bases from J; bases unmatched to any gene: 4. CDR3 coding DNA: TGTGCCAGCAGTTTAAGGCAGGGGGTCACTGAAGCTTTCTTT. Protein product: CASSLRQGVTEAFF.

The genes are TRBV9 and TRBJ2-7, with 12 bases that match TRBD1. This CDR3 is 14 amino acids long. The junction had 4 bases not matched to a gene; V was cut back by 4 bases and J by 5 bases. CDR1 and CDR2 from the germline V gene are SGDLS and YYNGEE. The chain's CDR3 is CASSPGTGGHEQYF. The CDR3 region has the DNA TGTGCCAGCAGCCCGGGGACAGGGGGCCACGAGCAGTACTTC. Full variable domain (rest looked up from reference TRBV9 and TRBJ2-7): DSGVTQTPKHLITATGQRVTLRCSPRSGDLSVYWYQQSLDQGLQFLIQYYNGEERAKGNILERFSAQQFPDLHSELNLSSLELGDSALYFCASSPGTGGHEQYFGPGTRLTVT.

This chain connects TRBV28 to TRBJ1-5, with TRBD1 matching 7 bases. CDR1 and CDR2 from the germline V gene are MDHEN and SYDVKM. The CDR3 extends over 16 amino acids. V lost 6 bases and J lost 6; bases outside the gene matches: 14. CDR3 nucleotide sequence: TGTGCCAGCAGCCGCACCGGGACAGTGGCCAGTCAGCCCCAGCATTTT. It specifies CASSRTGTVASQPQHF.

V usage is TRBV12-1 and J usage is TRBJ2-7; whether TRBD1, the table's D call, matches the DNA was not checked. TRBV12-1 is a documented pseudogene. CDR3 length: 15 amino acids. In nucleotides, the CDR3 is TGTGCCAGCAGCTTTTGGGGCCGGAGCTTGAACGAGCAGTACTTC. Its translation is CASSFWGRSLNEQYF.

This sequence joins TRBV19 and TRBJ2-7; D gene uncertain. The CDR3 has 12 residues. Germline CDR1 LNHDA, CDR2 SQIVND (reference sequence). Trimming took off 3 bases at V and 5 bases at J, with 8 bases between the two ends. The CDR3 region has the DNA TGTGCCAGTAGTATTGGCCAGAACGAGCAGTACTTC. This codes for CASSIGQNEQYF.

This rearrangement joins TRBV6-5 to TRBJ2-3, with 10 bases identical to TRBD1. V lost 5 bases, J lost 3 bases, and 5 bases stayed unmatched. CDR3 length equals 15 residues. Germline CDR1 reads MNHEY; CDR2 reads SVGAGI. CDR3 sequence: CASSTGTGETDTQYF. CDR3 DNA sequence: TGTGCCAGCAGTACCGGGACAGGGGAAACAGATACGCAGTATTTT.

V usage is TRBV7-9 and J usage is TRBJ1-1, with D possibly matching TRBD1 (5 bases). The germline V gene encodes CDR1 SEHNR and CDR2 FQNEAQ (reference sequence). The CDR3 sequence is 17 residues long. V dropped 5 bases and J dropped 1 base, with 20 bases sitting between them. The CDR3 protein is CASSTHYKRGENTEAFF. DNA for the CDR3: TGTGCCAGCAGCACACACTACAAGCGGGGGGAGAACACTGAAGCTTTCTTT.

This clone was seen more than once but under ten times. The chain couples TRBV10-3 to TRBJ2-7, with 11 bases fitting TRBD1. Unmatched junction bases numbered 2, after V lost 4 bases and J lost 0 bases. Looked up from germline, CDR1 is ENHRY and CDR2 is SYGVKD. The CDR3 runs to 15 residues. The CDR3 reads CAISGGQGASYEQYF. The CDR3, as DNA: TGTGCCATCAGTGGAGGACAGGGGGCCTCCTACGAGCAGTACTTC.

Only a few counts were recorded for this clone. The chain links TRBV4-1 to TRBJ1-5; tentative D call: TRBD1 (6 bases). V gave up 1 base and J gave up 4 bases, with 8 bases separating them. The CDR3 length is 14 residues. Germline V gene sequence: CDR1 MGHRA, CDR2 YSYEKL. In DNA form, the CDR3 reads TGCGCCAGCAGCCAAGTAACAGGGAATCAGCCCCAGCATTTT. Its protein is CASSQVTGNQPQHF.

This chain uses TRBV5-1 with TRBJ2-2; 9 bases map to TRBD1. Germline loops: CDR1 SGHRS, CDR2 YFSETQ. The CDR3 has 16 amino acids. After removal of 4 bases from V and 3 bases from J, the junction contained 7 bases not matched to a gene. The CDR3 DNA is TGCGCCAGCAGCCAAACAGGGGGCATGTACACCGGGGAGCTGTTTTTT. Encoded protein: CASSQTGGMYTGELFF.

The chain employs TRBV6-6 and TRBJ1-1; tentatively, D is TRBD1 (5 bases). Germline assignment: CDR1 MNHNY and CDR2 SVGAGI (reference sequence). Trimming cost V 6 bases and J 3 bases, with 11 bases left between them. The CDR3 has 13 amino acids. Here the CDR3 DNA reads TGTGCCAGCAGGTACCAGGGCGACACTGAAGCTTTCTTT. Translating it yields CASRYQGDTEAFF.

V gene TRBV5-5 combines with J gene TRBJ2-2; tentatively, D is TRBD2 (5 bases). Germline CDR1 SGHKS, CDR2 YYEKEE (reference sequence). Trimming removed 1 base at V and 3 bases at J, with 16 bases between. The CDR3 runs to 17 residues. This CDR3 is CASSLTGVQRHTGELFF. DNA for the CDR3: TGTGCCAGCAGCTTGACCGGGGTCCAGCGTCACACCGGGGAGCTGTTTTTT.

V is TRBV9 and J is TRBJ2-2, with TRBD2 as a possible D gene (5 bases). With 0 bases removed from V and 6 bases from J, the gap between germline ends came to 21 bases. Germline CDR1 SGDLS, CDR2 YYNGEE. CDR3 length equals 18 residues. The CDR3 is CASSVGGTRRGAPGELFF. CDR3 DNA: TGTGCCAGCAGCGTAGGAGGCACTAGACGAGGAGCACCCGGGGAGCTGTTTTTT. The complete variable domain, with remaining parts taken from reference TRBV9 and TRBJ2-2, reads DSGVTQTPKHLITATGQRVTLRCSPRSGDLSVYWYQQSLDQGLQFLIQYYNGEERAKGNILERFSAQQFPDLHSELNLSSLELGDSALYFCASSVGGTRRGAPGELFFGEGSRLTVL.

There are a few counts of this clone. The genes are TRBV19 and TRBJ1-2; TRBD1 is a possible D gene (6 bases). Trimming took off 4 bases at V and 2 bases at J, with 14 bases between the two ends. Germline-derived CDR1 and CDR2 are LNHDA and SQIVND (reference sequence). The CDR3 loop spans 15 amino acids. DNA for the CDR3: TGTGCCAGTAGTACGGGGACAATTGGGAACTATGGCTACACCTTC. Its translation is CASSTGTIGNYGYTF. The whole variable domain, remainder taken from reference TRBV19 and TRBJ1-2, is DGGITQSPKYLFRKEGQNVTLSCEQNLNHDAMYWYRQDPGQGLRLIYYSQIVNDFQKGDIAEGYSVSREKKESFPLTVTSAQKNPTAFYLCASSTGTIGNYGYTFGSGTRLTVV.

The chain couples TRBV18 to TRBJ2-3; TRBD2 aligns across 7 bases. J lost 0 bases, V lost 1 base, and 4 bases had no gene match. This CDR3 is built from 16 residues. In germline, CDR1 is KGHSH, CDR2 LQKENI. The CDR3 reads CASSPQGGVSTDTQYF. The CDR3 bases are TGTGCCAGCTCACCACAGGGAGGGGTCAGCACAGATACGCAGTATTTT.